These 20 T cell receptor beta chains share one sample of origin, sequenced in a study of shared clonotypes between healthy human individuals. The naive CD8 subset, CD45RO-negative cells positively selected for CCR7, excluded terminally differentiated effector memory CD45RA+ cells. Clones were sequenced by immunoSEQ multiplex PCR, and TCRdb holds only the in-frame ones, with some missing. The profile shows roughly 2.1 million clones, roughly 91% of them singletons. Sequenced: naive CD8+ T cells from PBMCs. Every receptor here comes from a man aged 18 to 29 in good health. Some clones in this sample may be carry-over from other donors' samples.

V is TRBV7-2 and J is TRBJ1-1; D is ambiguous. V lost 5 bases and J 7 bases, leaving 14 bases between the germline ends. CDR1 is SGHTA and CDR2 is FQGNSA in the germline V gene. The CDR3 runs 13 residues. DNA for the CDR3: TGTGCCAGCAGCAGAGAGGGAGGAGGTGAAGCTTTCTTT. The encoded protein is CASSREGGGEAFF. Full variable domain (remainder filled in from reference TRBV7-2 and TRBJ1-1): GAGVSQSPSNKVTEKGKDVELRCDPISGHTALYWYRQSLGQGLEFLIYFQGNSAPDKSGLPSDRFSAERTGGSVSTLTIQRTQQEDSAVYLCASSREGGGEAFFGQGTRLTVV.

The chain combines TRBV10-1 with TRBJ2-7; D gene unclear. Deletions cut 2 bases from V and 0 bases from J, with 14 bases between. Germline CDR1 is WNHNN and CDR2 is SYGVQD (reference sequence). The CDR3 length is 16 residues. The CDR3 sequence: CASSEVASGRSYEQYF. The CDR3 coding sequence is TGCGCCAGCAGTGAGGTTGCCAGTGGCCGCTCCTACGAGCAGTACTTC.

V and J are TRBV6-1 and TRBJ1-1, with 7 bases aligning to TRBD1. The CDR3 covers 12 residues. With 6 bases clipped from V and 4 bases from J, the junction kept 2 bases outside the gene matches. Germline CDR1 and CDR2: MNHNS and SASEGT. The CDR3 DNA follows: TGTGCCAGCAGGTGGGACAGCACTGAAGCTTTCTTT. Translated: CASRWDSTEAFF.

V is TRBV25-1 and J is TRBJ2-1; the D gene could be TRBD1 or TRBD2 (7 bases each). Germline assignment: CDR1 MGHDK and CDR2 SYGVNS. With 1 base removed from V and 12 bases from J, the gap between germline ends came to 25 bases. The CDR3 extends over 17 amino acids. The CDR3 sequence is CASSEWEGPAGTEGQFF. Here the CDR3 DNA reads TGTGCCAGCAGTGAATGGGAGGGGCCCGCGGGGACAGAAGGGCAGTTCTTC.

The chain employs TRBV28 and TRBJ1-1; perhaps TRBD1 as D (6 bases). CDR1 and CDR2 (germline): MDHEN, SYDVKM. With 1 base removed from V and 3 bases from J, the gap between germline ends came to 12 bases. The CDR3 runs to 15 residues. This chain's CDR3 is CASSLLTGGDTEAFF. The CDR3 DNA reads TGTGCCAGCAGTTTATTGACAGGAGGGGACACTGAAGCTTTCTTT.

This clone was seen only once. The rearrangement uses TRBV18 and TRBJ1-4; TRBD1 is a possible D gene (6 bases). Germline values: CDR1 KGHSH, CDR2 LQKENI. V gave up 2 bases and J gave up 5 bases, with 18 bases separating them. This CDR3 is built from 17 residues. The CDR3 DNA sequence: TGTGCCAGCTCACCAATCCCTCGTGGGGACATCAATGAAAAACTGTTTTTT. It translates to CASSPIPRGDINEKLFF. Filled out from reference TRBV18 and TRBJ1-4, the complete variable domain reads NAGVMQNPRHLVRRRGQEARLRCSPMKGHSHVYWYRQLPEEGLKFMVYLQKENIIDESGMPKERFSAEFPKEGPSILRIQQVVRGDSAAYFCASSPIPRGDINEKLFFGSGTQLSVL.

The chain is built from TRBV5-6 and TRBJ2-5; D perhaps matches TRBD1 (6 bases). The CDR3 totals 13 residues. Trimming took 0 bases from V and 7 from J, leaving 10 bases between them. Germline CDR1 SGHDT, CDR2 YYEEEE. In nucleotides, the CDR3 is TGTGCCAGCAGCTTGGGAGGGGGAAGGACCCAGTACTTC. Protein: CASSLGGGRTQYF. The full variable domain, rest sourced from reference TRBV5-6 and TRBJ2-5, is DAGVTQSPTHLIKTRGQQVTLRCSPKSGHDTVSWYQQALGQGPQFIFQYYEEEERQRGNFPDRFSGHQFPNYSSELNVNALLLGDSALYLCASSLGGGRTQYFGPGTRLLVL.

The chain links TRBV5-1 to TRBJ2-7; TRBD1 matches 7 bases. Germline V lookup: CDR1 SGHRS, CDR2 YFSETQ. CDR3 length: 13 amino acids. Unmatched junction bases numbered 5, after V lost 1 base and J lost 7 bases. CDR3 sequence: CASSLWTGEEQYF. CDR3 nucleotides: TGCGCCAGCAGCTTGTGGACAGGTGAGGAGCAGTACTTC.

CDR3 loop: CSPDRPGPNDEQFF. The CDR3 region has the DNA TGCAGCCCCGATCGTCCGGGTCCGAACGATGAGCAGTTCTTC. The chain uses TRBV29-1 and TRBJ2-1; D ambiguous. The V end was cut by 8 bases, the J end by 8 bases, with 22 bases between. This CDR3 has 14 residues. Germline CDR1 and CDR2: SQVTM and ANQGSEA.

The rearrangement joins TRBV6-5 to TRBJ1-5; D possibly corresponds to TRBD1 (5 bases). The V and J ends lost 0 bases and 10 bases respectively, with 7 bases between them. CDR3 length: 12 amino acids. The germline V gene has CDR1 MNHEY and CDR2 SVGAGI. The CDR3 DNA reads TGTGCCAGCAGTTACTCGTGGGACCCCCAGCATTTT. This sequence encodes CASSYSWDPQHF.

The V call is TRBV28, the J call TRBJ1-4; D is ambiguous. V lost 6 bases, J lost 2 bases, and 7 bases lay in between. The V gene's germline CDR1 is MDHEN and CDR2 SYDVKM. The CDR3 runs 13 residues. CDR3 loop: CASRTYTNEKLFF. The CDR3 region has the DNA TGTGCCAGCAGGACATACACTAATGAAAAACTGTTTTTT.

With regard to this clone: In the same sample, other DNA sequences code for this CDR3. The rearrangement uses TRBV5-1 and TRBJ2-7; 12 nucleotides match TRBD1. CDR3 length: 14 amino acids. V lost 7 bases to trimming and J lost 7 bases; unmatched junction nucleotides: 9. CDR1 is SGHRS and CDR2 is YFSETQ in the germline V gene. The CDR3 DNA follows: TGCGCCAGCCGGGGGACAGGGGGCTTATATGAGCAGTACTTC. It specifies CASRGTGGLYEQYF. The full variable domain, completed using reference TRBV5-1 and TRBJ2-7, is KAGVTQTPRYLIKTRGQQVTLSCSPISGHRSVSWYQQTPGQGLQFLFEYFSETQRNKGNFPGRFSGRQFSNSRSEMNVSTLELGDSALYLCASRGTGGLYEQYFGPGTRLTVT.

V usage is TRBV13 and J usage is TRBJ2-3; D not certain. This CDR3 spans 13 amino acids. From germline, CDR1 is PRHDT and CDR2 FYEKMQ (reference sequence). The V and J ends lost 4 bases and 2 bases respectively, with 7 bases between them. The chain's CDR3 is CASSSALTDTQYF. CDR3 bases: TGTGCCAGCAGCTCGGCGCTCACAGATACGCAGTATTTT.

The chain uses TRBV28 and TRBJ1-5; D not certain. Germline-derived CDR1 and CDR2 are MDHEN and SYDVKM. This CDR3 spans 15 amino acids. Trimming left V 8 bases short and J 7 bases short, with 21 bases between. The CDR3 DNA reads as TGTGCCAGCCTACGGAGGGAGGGCGCACAGCAGCCCCAGCATTTT. It codes for CASLRREGAQQPQHF.

This sequence joins TRBV5-6 and TRBJ2-7, with D perhaps matching TRBD2 (7 bases). CDR1 and CDR2 (germline): SGHDT, YYEEEE. The V end was cut by 3 bases, the J end by 5 bases, with 12 bases between. The CDR3 sequence is 13 residues long. CDR3 DNA: TGTGCCAGCAGCTCGCGGGGGCAGGACGAGCAGTACTTC. Protein sequence: CASSSRGQDEQYF.

J is TRBJ1-4 and V is TRBV27, with TRBD1 identical over 9 bases. The CDR3 length is 15 residues. Germline CDR1 is MNHEY and CDR2 is SMNVEV (reference sequence). Trimming removed 6 bases from V and 5 bases from J; junction bases left unmatched: 7. The CDR3 sequence: CASSFRTGANEKLFF. The CDR3 DNA reads TGTGCCAGCAGCTTCAGGACAGGGGCAAATGAAAAACTGTTTTTT.

This chain links TRBV9 with TRBJ1-2, with 8 positions matching TRBD1. The trim removed 0 bases at V and 6 bases at J, leaving 16 bases unmatched. This CDR3 spans 18 amino acids. Germline CDR1 reads SGDLS; CDR2 reads YYNGEE. The CDR3 DNA reads TGTGCCAGCAGCGTAGATTACAGTACAGGGGGGAGTTCGAATGGCTACACCTTC. Its translation: CASSVDYSTGGSSNGYTF. Full variable domain (remainder filled in from reference TRBV9 and TRBJ1-2): DSGVTQTPKHLITATGQRVTLRCSPRSGDLSVYWYQQSLDQGLQFLIQYYNGEERAKGNILERFSAQQFPDLHSELNLSSLELGDSALYFCASSVDYSTGGSSNGYTFGSGTRLTVV.

The rearrangement links TRBV5-5 to TRBJ2-7; D call uncertain. This CDR3 has 13 amino acids. Germline CDR1 and CDR2: SGHKS and YYEKEE (reference sequence). With 1 base removed from V and 5 bases from J, the gap between germline ends came to 10 bases. The DNA of the CDR3 is TGTGCCAGCAGCTTGCAGGCACATCACGAGCAGTACTTC. It yields the protein CASSLQAHHEQYF.

The rearrangement links TRBV19 to TRBJ2-7, with D unclear. Trimming shortened V by 6 bases and J by 2 bases, and 8 bases separated the two germline ends. The germline gives CDR1 LNHDA, CDR2 SQIVND (reference sequence). The CDR3 spans 12 residues. DNA of the CDR3: TGTGCCAGTAGCAACGACCCCTACGAGCAGTACTTC. Translation: CASSNDPYEQYF. The variable domain in full, completed from reference TRBV19 and TRBJ2-7, reads DGGITQSPKYLFRKEGQNVTLSCEQNLNHDAMYWYRQDPGQGLRLIYYSQIVNDFQKGDIAEGYSVSREKKESFPLTVTSAQKNPTAFYLCASSNDPYEQYFGPGTRLTVT.

As concerns this clone: The sample contains more than one DNA sequence encoding this CDR3. CDR3 in DNA: TGTGCCAGCAGTTTCCGAGACAGGCGGACTGAAGCTTTCTTT. Its protein is CASSFRDRRTEAFF. The chain is built from TRBV27 and TRBJ1-1; a weak D match, TRBD1 (6 bases). The CDR3 covers 14 residues. Per the germline V gene, CDR1 is MNHEY and CDR2 is SMNVEV (reference sequence). V was clipped by 3 bases and J by 5 bases, with 13 bases between them.